The T cell receptor beta chain under discussion was sequenced for a study of cytomegalovirus exposure and HLA in healthy donors. Researchers ran the PCR with 60 Vbeta and 13 Jbeta primers. TCRdb's copy holds only in-frame clones and misses some; the assay was immunoSEQ multiplex PCR. The sample consists of about 160,000 clones, 80% of them appearing once. Looked up from germline, CDR1 is SGHRS and CDR2 is YFSETQ. The CDR3 runs to 15 residues. The V and J ends lost 5 bases and 2 bases, in that order; junction bases with no gene match: 5. The specimen sequenced was PBMCs. The clonotype originates from a man aged 25 to 45 in good health and CMV-seronegative. The V call is TRBV5-1, the J call TRBJ1-4, with TRBD1 identical over 8 bases. CDR3 loop: CASSSGGSTNEKLFF. The CDR3 region has the DNA TGCGCCAGCAGTTCAGGGGGCTCGACTAATGAAAAACTGTTTTTT.